The 31 T cell receptor beta chains presented below share a single source sample, sequenced in a study of OX40 agonist ivuxolimab in advanced cancers. Libraries were constructed by the immunoSEQ multiplex PCR assay. This is the immuneACCESS table as TCRdb keeps it, with only in-frame sequences that have V and J called. A part of the clones is gone; compared with another copy, unresolved V genes explain less than half, and the rest is unexplained. For this sample there are about 80,000 clones; about 81% appear just once. The ten largest clones represent approximately 6.3% of the sample. The material sequenced was CD4+ or CD8+ T cells sorted from blood, taken in a trial of the OX40 agonist ivuxolimab. All receptors derive from an adult with an advanced solid tumor such as melanoma, head and neck, liver or kidney cancer.

The V gene is TRBV6-1, the J gene TRBJ2-3; no reliable D call. Germline V gives CDR1 MNHNS, CDR2 SASEGT. Trimming took off 5 bases at V and 4 bases at J, with 10 bases between the two ends. The CDR3 runs to 13 residues. CDR3 region: CASSSIFADTQYF. CDR3 DNA sequence: TGTGCCAGCAGTTCTATTTTCGCAGATACGCAGTATTTT.

The chain recombines TRBV29-1 with TRBJ1-2, with D possibly being TRBD1 (5 bases). This CDR3 comprises 12 residues. CDR1 SQVTM and CDR2 ANQGSEA come from the germline V gene. The CDR3, as DNA: TGCAGTGGGAAAAGGGACTGGGATGGCTACACCTTC. Encoded protein: CSGKRDWDGYTF. Together with reference TRBV29-1 and TRBJ1-2, the CDR3 gives the full variable domain: SAVISQKPSRDICQRGTSLTIQCQVDSQVTMMFWYRQQPGQSLTLIATANQGSEATYESGFVIDKFPISRPNLTFSTLTVSNMSPEDSSIYLCSGKRDWDGYTFGSGTRLTVV.

This chain uses TRBV4-3 with TRBJ2-3; 8 positions match TRBD1. V dropped 5 bases and J dropped 4; count of bases not matched to a gene: 8. This CDR3 comprises 15 residues. The V gene's germline CDR1 is LGHNA and CDR2 YSLEER. The CDR3, as DNA: TGCGCCAGCAGCAAAGGGCAGGGACAGGCAGATACGCAGTATTTT. Its translation is CASSKGQGQADTQYF.

V gene TRBV11-2 combines with J gene TRBJ2-7; TRBD2 agrees at 10 bases. The CDR3 runs to 16 residues. J gave up 7 bases and V 5 bases, and 14 bases lay outside the gene matches. Per germline, CDR1 SGHAT and CDR2 FQNNGV. DNA of the CDR3: TGTGCCAGCAGCCCGCTCAAAGCGGGGGGGCCGGCGGAGCAGTACGTC. Translation gives CASSPLKAGGPAEQYV.

CDR3 nucleotide sequence: TGTGCCTCTGGGGGCGAGGGGGCTACCGGGGAGCTGTTTTTT. It encodes CASGGEGATGELFF. The chain carries TRBV9 and TRBJ2-2, with 7 bases lining up with TRBD1. Germline V CDR1 and CDR2: SGDLS, YYNGEE. The CDR3 spans 14 residues. Trimming at V came to 10 bases and at J to 5 bases, leaving 11 bases not matched to a gene.

The chain is built from TRBV5-5 and TRBJ2-7; D is unclear. Trimming removed 0 bases at V and 6 bases at J, with 4 bases between. The CDR3 covers 11 residues. Germline CDR1 reads SGHKS; CDR2 reads YYEKEE (reference sequence). The CDR3 loop is CASSLGTEQYV. Written as DNA, the CDR3 is TGTGCCAGCAGCTTGGGGACCGAGCAGTACGTC.

The CDR3 spells CASTSSGGVFGNTIYF. DNA for the CDR3: TGTGCCAGCACAAGTTCGGGCGGCGTCTTTGGAAACACCATATATTTT. This sequence joins TRBV11-2 and TRBJ1-3; the D is unclear. Deletions cut 7 bases from V and 3 bases from J, with 19 bases between. This CDR3 is 16 amino acids long. CDR1 is SGHAT and CDR2 is FQNNGV in the germline V gene.

The sample holds a few counts of this clone. The chain uses TRBV5-4 and TRBJ2-5; D gene unclear. The germline gives CDR1 SGHNT, CDR2 YYREEE (reference sequence). This CDR3 is built from 12 residues. Trimming pared 5 bases from V and 7 bases from J, leaving 12 bases between. CDR3 in amino acids: CASSLGSGTQYF. The CDR3 nucleotides are TGTGCCAGCAGTCTGGGGTCTGGGACCCAGTACTTC.

V gene TRBV5-8 combines with J gene TRBJ2-2, with TRBD1 as a possible D gene (5 bases). Germline V CDR1 and CDR2: SGHTS, YDEGEE. V was clipped by 0 bases and J by 5 bases, with 8 bases between them. The CDR3 has 14 amino acids. CDR3 coding DNA: TGTGCCAGCAGCTTGGGACAGCTAACCGGGGAGCTGTTTTTT. It yields the protein CASSLGQLTGELFF.

This clone has a handful of counts. The gene calls are TRBV18 and TRBJ2-1, with a possible D match to TRBD1 (5 bases). The CDR3 contains 16 residues. V lost 6 bases and J lost 5, with 20 bases in between. Germline V gene lookup returns CDR1 KGHSH and CDR2 LQKENI. CDR3 nucleotide sequence: TGTGCCAGCTCGCCCCCTAGAGTGGACAAGCACAATGAGCAGTTCTTC. The encoded protein is CASSPPRVDKHNEQFF.

The chain couples TRBV6-1 to TRBJ1-3, with D possibly being TRBD1 (5 bases). The CDR3 is made up of 14 amino acids. Germline V gene data show CDR1 as MNHNS and CDR2 as SASEGT. Trimming stripped 8 bases from V and 3 bases from J, with 14 bases between. The CDR3 nucleotides are TGTGCCAGCGTCCTCGGGGCCGTTGGAAACACCATATATTTT. It yields the protein CASVLGAVGNTIYF.

This rearrangement joins TRBV28 to TRBJ1-2; D not certain. Germline assignment: CDR1 MDHEN and CDR2 SYDVKM. V was pared by 2 bases and J by 1 base, with 5 bases between. CDR3 length equals 13 residues. CDR3 protein: CASSLGNNYGYTF. DNA for the CDR3: TGTGCCAGCAGTTTAGGCAATAACTATGGCTACACCTTC.

The V gene is TRBV13, the J gene TRBJ2-5, with TRBD2 matching 10 bases. The CDR3 is 16 residues long. Trimming took 4 bases from V and 1 from J; bases not matched to a gene: 6. Germline CDR1 and CDR2: PRHDT and FYEKMQ (reference sequence). CDR3 DNA sequence: TGTGCCAGCAGCTCCCTAGCGGGAGAGGGCCAAGAGACCCAGTACTTC. Amino acids: CASSSLAGEGQETQYF.

The chain carries TRBV9 and TRBJ2-2; no clear D gene. CDR1 and CDR2 from the germline V gene are SGDLS and YYNGEE. The CDR3 consists of 15 residues. Trimming shortened V by 0 bases and J by 1 base, and 7 bases separated the two germline ends. The CDR3 protein is CASSVDPLNTGELFF. As DNA, the CDR3 is TGTGCCAGCAGCGTAGATCCGTTGAACACCGGGGAGCTGTTTTTT.

This clone came up a few times. The chain combines TRBV2 with TRBJ1-2; D gene uncertain. Trimming removed 1 base at V and 5 bases at J, with 5 bases between. The CDR3 spans 12 residues. Germline V gene sequence: CDR1 SNHLY, CDR2 FYNNEI. In DNA form, the CDR3 reads TGTGCCAGCAGTGAAGGGGGATATGGCTACACCTTC. Encoded protein: CASSEGGYGYTF.

This clone was recorded once. The J gene is TRBJ1-1, the V gene TRBV7-9; 8 bases agree with TRBD1. The length of the CDR3 is 15 residues. The germline V gene has CDR1 SEHNR and CDR2 FQNEAQ (reference sequence). Unmatched junction bases numbered 11, after V lost 5 bases and J lost 6 bases. The CDR3 loop reads CASSVGDRRVPEAFF. The CDR3 DNA reads TGTGCCAGCAGCGTGGGGGACAGGAGAGTTCCTGAAGCTTTCTTT.

V and J are TRBV6-5 and TRBJ2-7; D remains ambiguous. Germline-derived CDR1 and CDR2 are MNHEY and SVGAGI. The CDR3 runs to 11 residues. Deletions cut 5 bases from V and 6 bases from J, with 8 bases between. The CDR3 nucleotides read TGTGCCAGCAGTGGGTCCCGCGAGCAGTACGTC. It translates to CASSGSREQYV.

Remarks on this clone: The DNA is left out, because the CDR3 cannot be placed on it with certainty; the CDR3 is given as TCRdb lists it. The genes are TRBV19 and TRBJ2-3; the table's D call, TRBD2, has no DNA check behind it. CDR1 is LNHDA and CDR2 is SQIVND in the germline V gene (reference sequence). Counting both end residues, the CDR3 totals 11 amino acids. CDR3 region: CASSWGAGAYF.

The chain carries TRBV19 and TRBJ2-1; D is ambiguous. The germline gives CDR1 LNHDA, CDR2 SQIVND (reference sequence). The CDR3 covers 14 residues. V was clipped by 5 bases and J by 4 bases, with 12 bases between them. CDR3 nucleotides: TGTGCCAGTAGTGGTACCAAAGATTACAATGAGCAGTTCTTC. Protein sequence: CASSGTKDYNEQFF.

This clone has a handful of counts. The rearrangement joins TRBV2 to TRBJ1-2; D is uncertain. The CDR3 loop spans 13 amino acids. Germline CDR1 and CDR2: SNHLY and FYNNEI. The V end lost 6 bases, the J end lost 6 bases, and 14 bases lay between the germline ends. DNA for the CDR3: TGTGCCAGCAGAGCTAGGGCTGGCGATGGCTACACCTTC. Translated, it gives CASRARAGDGYTF.

The CDR3 reads CASSLEGKSDNSPLHF. CDR3 sequence (DNA): TGTGCCAGCAGCTTAGAGGGAAAAAGCGACAATTCACCCCTCCACTTT. This chain joins TRBV11-2 and TRBJ1-6; D not resolved. The CDR3 contains 16 residues. Germline-derived CDR1 and CDR2 are SGHAT and FQNNGV. V gave up 0 bases and J gave up 7 bases, with 13 bases separating them.

The chain carries TRBV10-3 and TRBJ2-7, with 8 bases matching TRBD1. From germline, CDR1 is ENHRY and CDR2 SYGVKD. The junction had 6 bases not matched to a gene; V was cut back by 7 bases and J by 7 bases. The CDR3 sequence is 12 residues long. CDR3 DNA sequence: TGTGCCATCATCGACAGGGGTGGGGAGCAGTACTTC. It translates to CAIIDRGGEQYF.

The rearrangement links TRBV2 to TRBJ1-6, with D maybe TRBD1 (6 bases). V shed 7 bases and J shed 10 bases, with 20 bases lying between them. In germline, CDR1 is SNHLY, CDR2 FYNNEI. This CDR3 contains 15 residues. The CDR3 region has the DNA TGTGCCAGCACAGACGGGGTCAGGGGTGGCTCACCCCTCCACTTT. This translates into CASTDGVRGGSPLHF.

The rearrangement uses TRBV18 and TRBJ2-1, with D unresolved. Per the germline V gene, CDR1 is KGHSH and CDR2 is LQKENI. The CDR3 has 13 residues. Trimming took off 6 bases at V and 6 bases at J, with 12 bases between the two ends. The CDR3 here is CASSNIGRNEQFF. The CDR3 DNA sequence: TGTGCCAGCTCGAATATCGGGCGCAATGAGCAGTTCTTC. The whole variable domain, remainder taken from reference TRBV18 and TRBJ2-1, is NAGVMQNPRHLVRRRGQEARLRCSPMKGHSHVYWYRQLPEEGLKFMVYLQKENIIDESGMPKERFSAEFPKEGPSILRIQQVVRGDSAAYFCASSNIGRNEQFFGPGTRLTVL.

The rearrangement links TRBV18 to TRBJ2-1; D gene ambiguous. V was trimmed by 1 base and J by 10 bases, leaving 5 bases between them. The CDR3 length is 11 residues. Germline assignment: CDR1 KGHSH and CDR2 LQKENI. CDR3 loop: CASSPQNEQFF. CDR3 coding DNA: TGTGCCAGCTCACCACAGAACGAGCAGTTCTTC.

The CDR3 here is CASSGQASTDTQYF. The CDR3 DNA reads TGTGCCAGCAGCGGGCAGGCCAGCACAGATACGCAGTATTTT. This sequence joins TRBV9 and TRBJ2-3, with D unresolved. The CDR3 has 14 residues. Between the trimmed V and J ends, which lost 3 bases and 0 bases, there was a span of 8 bases. Germline CDR1 and CDR2: SGDLS and YYNGEE.

V is TRBV28 and J is TRBJ1-4, with D unclear. The germline V and J ends were trimmed by 6 bases and 8 bases, with 16 bases remaining between them. Per the germline V gene, CDR1 is MDHEN and CDR2 is SYDVKM. The CDR3 is 14 residues long. In DNA, the CDR3 is TGTGCCAGCAGCCAGTTGGACGCTACGGAAAAACTGTTTTTT. Translating gives CASSQLDATEKLFF. Variable domain in full (rest from reference TRBV28 and TRBJ1-4): DVKVTQSSRYLVKRTGEKVFLECVQDMDHENMFWYRQDPGLGLRLIYFSYDVKMKEKGDIPEGYSVSREKKERFSLILESASTNQTSMYLCASSQLDATEKLFFGSGTQLSVL.

The J gene is TRBJ1-5, the V gene TRBV7-2; 7 positions match TRBD1. The CDR3 is 16 residues long. CDR1 and CDR2 from the germline V gene are SGHTA and FQGNSA. Germline trimming cut 4 bases from V and 1 base from J; bases unmatched to any gene: 7. Written as DNA, the CDR3 is TGTGCCAGCAGCTCATCGACAGGGTGGAGCAATCAGCCCCAGCATTTT. It yields the protein CASSSSTGWSNQPQHF.

This clone was picked up a small number of times. The sample contains more than one DNA sequence encoding this CDR3. The CDR3: CASSAGGYNEQFF. Written as DNA, the CDR3 is TGTGCCAGCAGCGCCGGGGGATACAATGAGCAGTTCTTC. V is TRBV9 and J is TRBJ2-1; TRBD2 is a possible D gene (6 bases). Deletions cut 3 bases from V and 4 bases from J, with 8 bases between. Looked up from germline, CDR1 is SGDLS and CDR2 is YYNGEE. The CDR3 runs to 13 residues. Variable domain in full (rest from reference TRBV9 and TRBJ2-1): DSGVTQTPKHLITATGQRVTLRCSPRSGDLSVYWYQQSLDQGLQFLIQYYNGEERAKGNILERFSAQQFPDLHSELNLSSLELGDSALYFCASSAGGYNEQFFGPGTRLTVL.

The chain is built from TRBV28 and TRBJ2-7; D possibly corresponds to TRBD2 (5 bases). The CDR3 has 16 residues. V lost 6 bases and J 0 bases, leaving 18 bases between the germline ends. Germline V lookup: CDR1 MDHEN, CDR2 SYDVKM. The DNA for the CDR3 is TGTGCCAGCAGGGGTGGCGGGCTCCTGAGCTCCTACGAGCAGTACTTC. Amino acids: CASRGGGLLSSYEQYF.

V usage is TRBV7-6 and J usage is TRBJ2-3; D remains unclear. The germline CDR1 and CDR2 sequences are SGHVS and FNYEAQ. The CDR3 runs to 15 residues. Trimming removed 1 base from V and 4 bases from J, with 12 bases in between. DNA of the CDR3: TGTGCCAGCAGCTTAGTCCAAGGTGTAGCAGATACGCAGTATTTT. Protein product: CASSLVQGVADTQYF.